A single sample gave rise to the 25 T cell receptor beta chains below, sequenced in a study of blood T cell repertoires in COVID-19. Sequencing was performed with immunoSEQ multiplex PCR; in TCRdb, only in-frame clones are kept and a portion is missing. The profile covers 60,000 to 70,000 clones, with about 86% appearing a single time and approximately 15% taken by the ten largest. The sample was peripheral blood. Receptor source: a man aged 35 to 55 with COVID-19, enrolled during active disease.

The gene calls are TRBV9 and TRBJ1-2; D is ambiguous. Per germline, CDR1 SGDLS and CDR2 YYNGEE. V was pared by 4 bases and J by 6 bases, with 13 bases between. The CDR3 is 13 residues long. CDR3 DNA: TGTGCCAGCAGCCCCGTAGGGAGGGATGGCTACACCTTC. Translating it yields CASSPVGRDGYTF.

This clone was recorded a few times. Additional DNA sequences in this sample encode the identical CDR3. The rearrangement uses TRBV4-1 and TRBJ1-5; 8 bases are a match to TRBD1. The CDR3 runs to 16 residues. Germline V CDR1 and CDR2: MGHRA, YSYEKL. J was trimmed by 3 bases and V by 3 bases; bases with no gene match: 7. The DNA of the CDR3 is TGCGCCAGCAGCCACCCAGACAGGGGAAACAATCAGCCCCAGCATTTT. It encodes CASSHPDRGNNQPQHF.

The gene calls are TRBV9 and TRBJ1-2; 7 bases align to TRBD1. The CDR3 is 14 residues long. Germline CDR1 and CDR2: SGDLS and YYNGEE. After removal of 0 bases from V and 3 bases from J, the junction contained 2 bases not matched to a gene. CDR3 DNA sequence: TGTGCCAGCAGCGTAGGACAGGGACACTATGGCTACACCTTC. Translated, it gives CASSVGQGHYGYTF.

The genes are TRBV2 and TRBJ2-3; 11 bases map to TRBD2. The CDR3 covers 15 residues. Germline CDR1 and CDR2: SNHLY and FYNNEI. V was pared by 6 bases and J by 1 base, with 3 bases of the junction left unmatched. Here the CDR3 reads CASRQGLAGTDTQYF. The CDR3 region has the DNA TGTGCCAGCAGGCAGGGACTAGCGGGCACAGATACGCAGTATTTT.

The chain combines TRBV5-1 with TRBJ2-3; a weak D match, TRBD2 (6 bases). This CDR3 has 14 residues. Germline-derived CDR1 and CDR2 are SGHRS and YFSETQ. V was pared by 5 bases and J by 5 bases, with 15 bases between. CDR3 in DNA: TGCGCCAGCAGTATCGGGGGATTAGGAGATACGCAGTATTTT. Its translation: CASSIGGLGDTQYF.

This clone came up a few times. The chain links TRBV7-6 to TRBJ2-3; 7 bases fit TRBD1. The length of the CDR3 is 14 residues. The germline V gene has CDR1 SGHVS and CDR2 FNYEAQ. V gave up 5 bases and J gave up 0 bases; unmatched junction bases: 2. In DNA form, the CDR3 reads TGTGCCAGCAGCACGGGACAGAGCACAGATACGCAGTATTTT. The encoded protein is CASSTGQSTDTQYF.

This clone was counted a few times. The chain combines TRBV7-9 with TRBJ2-7; a possible D gene is TRBD1 (6 bases). Germline CDR1 is SEHNR and CDR2 is FQNEAQ (reference sequence). This CDR3 is 15 amino acids long. Deletions cut 5 bases from V and 5 bases from J, with 19 bases between. CDR3 DNA sequence: TGTGCCAGCAGCCGGGCAGGGGTACAGCGCGACGAGCAGTACTTC. Translating gives CASSRAGVQRDEQYF.

The V gene is TRBV9, the J gene TRBJ2-5; 9 positions match TRBD2. Germline V gives CDR1 SGDLS, CDR2 YYNGEE. This CDR3 contains 17 residues. The ends lost 0 bases at V and 2 bases at J; junction bases unmatched: 8. The CDR3 bases are TGTGCCAGCAGCGTAGGGGTAGCGGGGGCCGGACAAGAGACCCAGTACTTC. Protein product: CASSVGVAGAGQETQYF.

This clone was seen only a few times. This sequence joins TRBV7-9 and TRBJ2-7; 9 nucleotides agree with TRBD1. The CDR3 is made up of 16 amino acids. V lost 5 bases, J lost 1 base, and 9 bases stayed unmatched. Germline values: CDR1 SEHNR, CDR2 FQNEAQ (reference sequence). In DNA, the CDR3 is TGTGCCAGCAGCCAAGCCCCGACAGGGGGGTCCTACGAGCAGTACTTC. It is translated as CASSQAPTGGSYEQYF.

The V gene is TRBV2, the J gene TRBJ1-5; TRBD1 is a possible D gene (6 bases). Per the germline V gene, CDR1 is SNHLY and CDR2 is FYNNEI. V was trimmed by 5 bases and J by 1 base, leaving 18 bases between them. This CDR3 is 17 amino acids long. The CDR3 DNA reads TGTGCCAGCAGTCCCCGAGGGGGTGGTTTAAGCAATCAGCCCCAGCATTTT. Amino acids: CASSPRGGGLSNQPQHF.

J is TRBJ2-1 and V is TRBV19; tentatively, D is TRBD1 (7 bases). V gave up 4 bases and J gave up 9 bases, with 10 bases separating them. The CDR3 has 12 amino acids. Germline V CDR1 and CDR2: LNHDA, SQIVND (reference sequence). In DNA, the CDR3 is TGTGCCAGTAGTAGCCAGGGGGGTGAGCAGTTCTTC. It specifies CASSSQGGEQFF. The full variable domain, in which reference TRBV19 and TRBJ2-1 provide the parts outside the CDR3, is DGGITQSPKYLFRKEGQNVTLSCEQNLNHDAMYWYRQDPGQGLRLIYYSQIVNDFQKGDIAEGYSVSREKKESFPLTVTSAQKNPTAFYLCASSSQGGEQFFGPGTRLTVL.

The genes are TRBV13 and TRBJ1-3; 7 nucleotides match TRBD1. There are 17 residues in the CDR3. Germline V gene lookup returns CDR1 PRHDT and CDR2 FYEKMQ (reference sequence). V trimming: 1 base; J trimming: 2 bases; junction bases outside the gene matches: 8. The CDR3 DNA reads as TGTGCCAGCAGCTTAGCAAGCAGGGGGACCACTGGAAACACCATATATTTT. It encodes CASSLASRGTTGNTIYF.

This chain uses TRBV7-9 with TRBJ1-2; TRBD1 agrees at 8 bases. The CDR3 covers 16 residues. The V gene's germline CDR1 is SEHNR and CDR2 FQNEAQ (reference sequence). With V trimmed by 2 bases and J by 4 bases, 9 bases remained unmatched. This CDR3 reads CASSLYTYRGGYGYTF. In DNA form, the CDR3 reads TGTGCCAGCAGCTTATATACCTACAGGGGGGGCTATGGCTACACCTTC.

This clone was seen only once. The CDR3 coding sequence is TGTGCCAGTTCAATCGGGGTTATCGCAGATACGCAGTATTTT. This translates into CASSIGVIADTQYF. The chain has TRBV19 and TRBJ2-3; possible D gene TRBD2, 5 bases. The CDR3 sequence is 14 residues long. Germline CDR1 reads LNHDA; CDR2 reads SQIVND (reference sequence). V lost 8 bases, J lost 4 bases, and 16 bases lay in between.

The sample holds one count of this clone. V is TRBV5-4 and J is TRBJ2-7; D might be TRBD1 (5 bases). CDR1 and CDR2 (germline): SGHNT, YYREEE (reference sequence). The CDR3 covers 13 residues. V gave up 1 base and J gave up 6 bases, with 11 bases separating them. The CDR3 reads CASSLLAGSEQYF. For the CDR3, the DNA is TGTGCCAGCAGCTTGTTGGCAGGGTCCGAGCAGTACTTC.

V is TRBV10-3 and J is TRBJ1-5, with D maybe TRBD1 (6 bases). The germline CDR1 and CDR2 sequences are ENHRY and SYGVKD. The CDR3 runs to 15 residues. V was trimmed by 6 bases and J by 4 bases, leaving 16 bases between them. In DNA form, the CDR3 reads TGTGCCATCAGGGCCTCCGGACAGAAGAATCAGCCCCAGCATTTT. The encoded protein is CAIRASGQKNQPQHF.

The genes are TRBV4-1 and TRBJ1-2, with D perhaps TRBD1 (5 bases). There are 14 residues in the CDR3. CDR1 MGHRA and CDR2 YSYEKL come from the germline V gene. V lost 1 base and J lost 8, with 14 bases in between. The CDR3 protein is CASSQANPGQGYTF. The CDR3 nucleotides read TGCGCCAGCAGCCAAGCCAACCCAGGGCAGGGCTACACCTTC.

V is TRBV9 and J is TRBJ2-2; 9 positions agree with TRBD1. The CDR3 is 15 residues long. The V gene end was trimmed by 4 bases and the J gene end by 7 bases; junction bases not matched to a gene: 8. Germline lookup yields CDR1 SGDLS and CDR2 YYNGEE. CDR3 DNA sequence: TGTGCCAGCAGCCCTAGGACAGGGGCTGTCGGGGAGCTGTTTTTT. It is translated as CASSPRTGAVGELFF.

The chain is built from TRBV18 and TRBJ2-3, with 13 nucleotides matching TRBD2. The germline gives CDR1 KGHSH, CDR2 LQKENI. V shed 4 bases and J 2 bases; nucleotides not matched to a gene: 6. The CDR3 consists of 17 residues. The CDR3: CASSLRLAGGHTDTQYF. Written as DNA, the CDR3 is TGTGCCAGCTCACTTCGACTAGCGGGGGGCCACACAGATACGCAGTATTTT.

The genes are TRBV6-4 and TRBJ2-5; D possibly corresponds to TRBD2 (6 bases). The CDR3 consists of 13 residues. V lost 5 bases and J lost 4, with 11 bases in between. Per germline, CDR1 MRHNA and CDR2 SNTAGT. CDR3 loop: CASSRLGGETQYF. The CDR3 nucleotides are TGTGCCAGCAGTCGACTAGGAGGAGAGACCCAGTACTTC.

V usage is TRBV7-6 and J usage is TRBJ2-2; D is possibly TRBD1 (5 bases). The CDR3 runs to 15 residues. Deletions cut 4 bases from V and 4 bases from J, with 13 bases between. Germline lookup yields CDR1 SGHVS and CDR2 FNYEAQ. The CDR3 region is CASSYSRQSTGELFF. The CDR3 region has the DNA TGTGCCAGCAGCTATTCAAGACAGAGCACCGGGGAGCTGTTTTTT.

The V gene is TRBV19, the J gene TRBJ1-1; 8 nucleotides match TRBD1. Trimming removed 10 bases from V and 4 bases from J; junction bases left unmatched: 2. Germline V gene data show CDR1 as LNHDA and CDR2 as SQIVND (reference sequence). This CDR3 is built from 11 residues. CDR3 region: CAKTGGTEAFF. CDR3 coding DNA: TGTGCCAAAACAGGGGGCACTGAAGCTTTCTTT.

J is TRBJ1-1 and V is TRBV6-6; a weak D match, TRBD1 (6 bases). CDR1 MNHNY and CDR2 SVGAGI come from the germline V gene (reference sequence). CDR3 length: 14 residues. Trimming removed 7 bases from V and 1 base from J, with 13 bases in between. CDR3 sequence: CASNRKQGNTEAFF. The CDR3 DNA reads as TGTGCCAGCAATAGAAAACAGGGGAACACTGAAGCTTTCTTT.

The V and J genes are TRBV14 and TRBJ2-2; D gene uncertain. CDR1 and CDR2 from the germline V gene are SGHDN and FVKESK. V was cut by 1 base and J by 1 base, with 7 bases left in between. This CDR3 is 15 amino acids long. The CDR3 DNA is TGTGCCAGCAGCCAAGTCCGGGTGAACACCGGGGAGCTGTTTTTT. It codes for CASSQVRVNTGELFF.

The CDR3 region is CAIKASQDQPQHF. CDR3 coding DNA: TGTGCCATCAAGGCGAGTCAGGATCAGCCCCAGCATTTT. The V gene is TRBV10-3, the J gene TRBJ1-5; D not resolved. The CDR3 has 13 residues. From germline, CDR1 is ENHRY and CDR2 SYGVKD. Deletions cut 7 bases from V and 5 bases from J, with 12 bases between.